These T cell receptor beta chains were read from a single sample in a study of T cells in localized non-small cell lung cancer. Profiled with immunoSEQ multiplex PCR; TCRdb holds only in-frame clones, not every one. The sample records about 82,000 clones, around 80% being singletons. The starting material was PBMCs, obtained before any cancer treatment. The origin of the receptors is a man aged 40-75 years with stage II squamous cell lung carcinoma. Each CDR3 is given with its conserved first and last residue. Each record gives: V gene, J gene, D gene, clone size, CDR3 protein, CDR3 DNA. D genes are given only for firm matches. Only some rows state a clone size, as once, few, many or a class for expanded clones.

V: TRBV7-8; J: TRBJ1-4; D: -; size: -; CDR3: CASSLGGVGEKLFF; DNA: TGTGCCAGCAGCTTAGGGGGGGTAGGGGAAAAACTGTTTTTT
V: TRBV19; J: TRBJ2-7; D: TRBD1; size: -; CDR3: CASSNLPGQGPYEQYF; DNA: TGTGCCAGTAGTAATTTACCGGGACAGGGACCCTACGAGCAGTACTTC
V: TRBV7-9; J: TRBJ2-3; D: TRBD1; size: -; CDR3: CASSQLRDSLLTDTQYF; DNA: TGTGCCAGCAGCCAACTACGGGACAGTTTACTCACAGATACGCAGTATTTT
V: TRBV5-1; J: TRBJ2-7; D: -; size: -; CDR3: CASSSPTAYEQYF; DNA: TGCGCCAGCAGCTCCCCTACGGCCTACGAGCAGTACTTC
V: TRBV19; J: TRBJ2-6; D: -; size: -; CDR3: CASSPRLSGSGANVLTF; DNA: TGTGCCAGTAGTCCCAGGCTGTCGGGCTCTGGGGCCAACGTCCTGACTTTC
V: TRBV7-9; J: TRBJ1-1; D: -; size: -; CDR3: CASSLNRDTEAFF; DNA: TGTGCCAGCAGCTTGAACAGAGACACTGAAGCTTTCTTT
V: TRBV6-1; J: TRBJ1-3; D: -; size: -; CDR3: CASTLVRASGNTIYF; DNA: TGTGCCAGCACCTTAGTCAGGGCATCTGGAAACACCATATATTTT
V: TRBV28; J: TRBJ1-1; D: -; size: -; CDR3: CASSLGDTEAFF; DNA: TGTGCCAGCAGTTTGGGGGACACTGAAGCTTTCTTT
V: TRBV7-2; J: TRBJ2-7; D: -; size: -; CDR3: CASSSTAEQYF; DNA: TGTGCCAGCAGCTCGACCGCCGAGCAGTACTTC
V: TRBV6-5; J: TRBJ1-2; D: -; size: -; CDR3: CASKETGGYTF; DNA: TGTGCCAGCAAAGAGACAGGAGGCTACACCTTC
V: TRBV5-4; J: TRBJ2-4; D: -; size: -; CDR3: CASSLSGGGGNIQYF; DNA: TGTGCCAGCAGCCTCTCCGGGGGCGGAGGTAACATTCAGTACTTC
V: TRBV2; J: TRBJ2-5; D: -; size: -; CDR3: CASSRQEQETQYF; DNA: TGTGCCAGCTCCCGGCAGGAACAAGAGACCCAGTACTTC
V: TRBV11-2; J: TRBJ1-1; D: -; size: -; CDR3: CASSAGTHTEAFF; DNA: TGTGCCAGCAGCGCTGGAACTCACACTGAAGCTTTCTTT
V: TRBV21-1; J: TRBJ1-5; D: -; size: -; CDR3: CASSNSGQCSNQPQHF; DNA: TGTGCCAGCAGCAATTCAGGACAGTGCAGCAATCAGCCCCAGCATTTT
V: TRBV2; J: TRBJ2-3; D: -; size: -; CDR3: CASSRDSSSADTQYF; DNA: TGTGCCAGCAGCAGGGACTCTTCGAGTGCAGATACGCAGTATTTT
V: TRBV5-1; J: TRBJ2-3; D: -; size: -; CDR3: CANPRGGREDTQYF; DNA: TGCGCCAACCCCAGGGGAGGGCGGGAAGATACGCAGTATTTT
V: TRBV28; J: TRBJ2-3; D: TRBD2; size: -; CDR3: CASTTATWGLAGFNTDTQYF; DNA: TGTGCCAGCACTACCGCAACCTGGGGACTAGCGGGATTCAACACAGATACGCAGTATTTT
V: TRBV9; J: TRBJ2-7; D: TRBD2; size: -; CDR3: CASSPFKREQSYEQYF; DNA: TGTGCCAGCAGCCCTTTCAAGCGGGAGCAGTCCTACGAGCAGTACTTC
V: TRBV6-1; J: TRBJ1-1; D: TRBD1; size: -; CDR3: CASSTPGGRDTEAFF; DNA: TGTGCCAGCAGTACCCCAGGGGGCAGAGACACTGAAGCTTTCTTT
V: TRBV25-1; J: TRBJ2-5; D: -; size: -; CDR3: CASSESNVRGTQYF; DNA: TGTGCCAGCAGTGAATCTAATGTCCGGGGGACCCAGTACTTC
V: TRBV28; J: TRBJ1-4; D: TRBD1; size: -; CDR3: CASRVGTGGVQLFF; DNA: TGTGCCAGCAGGGTAGGGACAGGGGGTGTCCAACTGTTTTTT
V: TRBV15; J: TRBJ2-2; D: TRBD2; size: -; CDR3: CATSRLAGEVGELFF; DNA: TGTGCCACCAGCAGACTAGCGGGGGAAGTCGGGGAGCTGTTTTTT
V: TRBV9; J: TRBJ2-7; D: TRBD2; size: -; CDR3: CASSVVSSGRDEQYF; DNA: TGTGCCAGCAGCGTAGTTAGTAGCGGGAGGGATGAGCAGTACTTC
V: TRBV11-2; J: TRBJ2-5; D: -; size: once; CDR3: CASSPRRLNQETQYF; DNA: TGTGCCAGCAGCCCCCGGAGATTAAACCAAGAGACCCAGTACTTC
V: TRBV18; J: TRBJ2-1; D: TRBD2; size: -; CDR3: CASSLGTSGSNEQFF; DNA: TGTGCCAGCTCACTAGGGACTAGCGGGAGCAATGAGCAGTTCTTC
V: TRBV5-6; J: TRBJ2-5; D: TRBD1; size: -; CDR3: CASSLERGPLQETQYF; DNA: TGTGCCAGCAGCTTGGAGAGGGGGCCCCTCCAAGAGACCCAGTACTTC
V: TRBV5-1; J: TRBJ2-3; D: TRBD1; size: -; CDR3: CASSLSRTGPSDTQYF; DNA: TGCGCCAGCAGCTTGTCCCGGACAGGGCCCTCAGATACGCAGTATTTT
V: TRBV9; J: TRBJ2-3; D: -; size: -; CDR3: CASSPRQARDTDTQYF; DNA: TGTGCCAGCAGCCCCCGACAGGCACGGGACACAGATACGCAGTATTTT
V: TRBV7-2; J: TRBJ2-7; D: -; size: -; CDR3: CASSSPEDYEQYF; DNA: TGTGCCAGCAGCTCCCCCGAGGACTACGAGCAGTACTTC